One sample yielded the 15 T cell receptor beta chains listed below, sequenced in a study of CD4 T cells in relation to SARS-CoV-2 and coronaviruses. Their cognate antigens are unknown. Repertoires were generated with immunoSEQ multiplex PCR, while TCRdb's copy carries only in-frame clones and drops some. Of about 37,000 clones in the sample, roughly 84% are singletons; the top ten hold more than 3.5%. Sequenced sample: naive CD4+ T cells from PBMCs, cultured in vitro. Subset in this sample: naive CD4+ T cells isolated by negative enrichment. Source of these receptors: an adult with COVID-19.

The chain links TRBV6-2 or TRBV6-3 to TRBJ2-3, with D perhaps matching TRBD2 (5 bases). Germline-derived CDR1 and CDR2 are MNHEY and SVGEGT. The V and J ends lost 0 bases and 2 bases respectively, with 15 bases between them. This CDR3 contains 17 residues. CDR3 nucleotide sequence: TGTGCCAGCAGTTACTCGACTATTAACGACAACACAGATACGCAGTATTTT. Encoded protein: CASSYSTINDNTDTQYF.

This clone was picked up one time. The chain carries TRBV5-1 and TRBJ2-5; 9 bases are a match to TRBD2. Germline CDR1 is SGHRS and CDR2 is YFSETQ. With V trimmed by 1 base and J by 4 bases, 11 bases remained unmatched. This CDR3 has 17 amino acids. The CDR3: CASSLLPASGMGETQYF. The CDR3 DNA sequence: TGCGCCAGCAGCTTGTTACCGGCTAGCGGGATGGGAGAGACCCAGTACTTC.

As DNA, the CDR3 is TGTGCCAGCAGCCGTCGCAGACTTTCCGGAACTAATGAAAAACTGTTTTTT. It encodes CASSRRRLSGTNEKLFF. This sequence joins TRBV28 and TRBJ1-4; no clear D gene. This CDR3 comprises 17 residues. Germline V gives CDR1 MDHEN, CDR2 SYDVKM. The V gene lost 6 bases and the J gene lost 1 base, with 18 bases spanning the gap.

The chain carries TRBV11-2 and TRBJ2-6; D unresolved. The germline V gene has CDR1 SGHAT and CDR2 FQNNGV. The V end was cut by 6 bases, the J end by 0 bases, with 3 bases between. This CDR3 is built from 13 residues. In nucleotides, the CDR3 is TGTGCCAGCAGAAACTCTGGGGCCAACGTCCTGACTTTC. Its translation: CASRNSGANVLTF.

The chain carries TRBV6-5 and TRBJ2-1, with TRBD2 as a possible D gene (6 bases). Trimming took 7 bases from V and 0 from J, leaving 13 bases between them. Germline V CDR1 and CDR2: MNHEY, SVGAGI. This CDR3 contains 15 residues. For the CDR3, the DNA is TGTGCCAGCACTTTTAGCGGAGCCTCCTACAATGAGCAGTTCTTC. Translation gives CASTFSGASYNEQFF.

The V gene is TRBV6-5, the J gene TRBJ2-7, with D possibly TRBD1 on 5 matching bases. Germline CDR1 MNHEY, CDR2 SVGAGI. V shed 8 bases and J shed 3 bases, with 14 bases lying between them. This CDR3 has 13 amino acids. The DNA for the CDR3 is TGTGCCAGCGGCAGGGTAATCGGCTACGAGCAGTACTTC. Translation: CASGRVIGYEQYF.

The chain couples TRBV5-1 to TRBJ2-3; 7 nucleotides align to TRBD2. Germline CDR1 is SGHRS and CDR2 is YFSETQ. Trimming removed 1 base from V and 6 bases from J; junction bases left unmatched: 5. The CDR3 has 14 residues. In DNA, the CDR3 is TGCGCCAGCAGCTTGTGGCGGGAGAGGGATACGCAGTATTTT. Its protein is CASSLWRERDTQYF.

V gene TRBV28 combines with J gene TRBJ1-4; 8 nucleotides agree with TRBD1. The J segment lost 5 bases and the V segment lost 3 bases, leaving 2 bases of the junction unmatched. Per germline, CDR1 MDHEN and CDR2 SYDVKM. The CDR3 extends over 14 amino acids. The CDR3 DNA reads as TGTGCCAGCAGTTTGAGGACAGGGAATGAAAAACTGTTTTTT. This encodes CASSLRTGNEKLFF.

CDR3 DNA sequence: TGTGCCAGCAGCTTAGTACCAAAAGATACGCAGTATTTT. Its translation is CASSLVPKDTQYF. This chain links TRBV7-8 with TRBJ2-3; D is uncertain. V was trimmed by 1 base and J by 5 bases, leaving 7 bases between them. This CDR3 region has 13 residues. The germline gives CDR1 SGHVS, CDR2 FQNEAQ.

Written as DNA, the CDR3 is TGTGCCAGCAGCTCCAACAGGGGTAACTATGGCTACACCTTC. Protein product: CASSSNRGNYGYTF. The V call is TRBV11-2, the J call TRBJ1-2, with 7 bases fitting TRBD1. Germline V gene lookup returns CDR1 SGHAT and CDR2 FQNNGV. J gave up 1 base and V 4 bases, and 3 bases lay outside the gene matches. This CDR3 is built from 14 residues.

The gene calls are TRBV28 and TRBJ2-7, with no clear D. Trimming left V 5 bases short and J 0 bases short, with 11 bases between. This CDR3 comprises 14 residues. CDR1 and CDR2 (germline): MDHEN, SYDVKM. The CDR3 here is CASSPVPPSYEQYF. CDR3 nucleotides: TGTGCCAGCAGTCCCGTCCCCCCCTCCTACGAGCAGTACTTC.

Notes on this clone: A read error may explain this, as a much larger clone is one base away. The J gene is TRBJ2-7, the V gene TRBV12-3 or TRBV12-4, with D uncertain. This CDR3 has 11 residues. V was cut by 5 bases and J by 2 bases, with 4 bases left in between. CDR3 coding DNA: TGTGCCAGCAGTAACACCTACGAGCAGTACTTC. This codes for CASSNTYEQYF.

V and J are TRBV6-7 and TRBJ2-7; maybe TRBD1 (6 bases). TRBV6-7 belongs to the ORF category, with a function that is uncertain. Trimming left V 2 bases short and J 2 bases short, with 22 bases between. The CDR3 covers 18 residues. CDR3: CASSYPSVTGTPPYEQYF. In DNA, the CDR3 is TGTGCCAGCAGTTACCCAAGCGTAACCGGGACACCTCCCTACGAGCAGTACTTC.

The V call is TRBV6-5, the J call TRBJ1-6; D gene ambiguous. In germline, CDR1 is MNHEY, CDR2 SVGAGI. This CDR3 contains 16 residues. V lost 2 bases, J lost 2 bases, and 10 bases lay in between. The CDR3 DNA follows: TGTGCCAGCAGTTACGGCGGGGTCGCCTATAATTCACCCCTCCACTTT. It specifies CASSYGGVAYNSPLHF.

This clone was seen once. V is TRBV4-3 and J is TRBJ1-1, with D possibly TRBD1 on 5 matching bases. The V end lost 0 bases, the J end lost 5 bases, and 16 bases lay between the germline ends. Germline CDR1 is LGHNA and CDR2 is YSLEER. The CDR3 runs 16 residues. The chain's CDR3 is CASSQDGSRRGTEAFF. The CDR3 DNA sequence: TGCGCCAGCAGCCAAGATGGGAGCAGGCGGGGGACTGAAGCTTTCTTT.